These T cell receptor beta chains were read from a single sample in a study of T cell repertoires in cytomegalovirus infection. MiXCR, run by TCRdb on the reads, gives a single entry per CDR3 protein. The repertoire includes about 310,000 distinct CDR3 sequences, 20% to 25% of them detected once, and more than 10% sits in the top ten. Their recognized antigens are unknown. The input for sequencing was cultured PBMCs, taken from culture after CMV antigen stimulation. These receptors originate from a human donor in good health (CMV status not recorded). Some clones in this sample may be carry-over from other donors' samples. The conserved cysteine and the conserved F or W are not part of the CDR3 here. Each record gives: CDR3 protein, V gene.

CDR3: ASAVGPKETQY
V: TRBV7-7

CDR3: ASRSLAASYNEQF
V: TRBV19

CDR3: AISEPRTGGLWSGANVLT
V: TRBV10-3

CDR3: ASKYSPTGNQPQH
V: TRBV5-6

CDR3: SARAIDRANTEAF
V: TRBV20-1

CDR3: ASSLSGQGEAF
V: TRBV7-4

CDR3: ASSLREYGYT
V: TRBV11-2

CDR3: ASSLAPQGEQY
V: TRBV7-9

CDR3: AWSLAENYNEQF
V: TRBV30

CDR3: ASSSQLPEGEQY
V: TRBV12-3/TRBV12-4

CDR3: ASSLVRAGAPYEQY
V: TRBV7-6

CDR3: ASSPDRVSNNEQF
V: TRBV7-2

CDR3: ASSQGEFGYT
V: TRBV7-6

CDR3: ASSFPAGVGNEQF
V: TRBV7-9

CDR3: ASSQAGQVREQY
V: TRBV4-2

CDR3: ASSYRNTEAF
V: TRBV6-5

CDR3: ASRGTSGILGRSGGLGPQETQY
V: TRBV7-8

CDR3: ASSQEQTQETQY
V: TRBV4-1

CDR3: ASSLPGGAGSEQF
V: TRBV28

CDR3: ASSWGAQETQY
V: TRBV7-8

CDR3: AWSVGAGDILEY
V: TRBV30

CDR3: ASSLALGLASKNTGELF
V: TRBV7-2

CDR3: SVRSRLAFYEQF
V: TRBV29-1

CDR3: ASRLKALDYSNGQPQH
V: TRBV6-5

CDR3: ASSLAVAMYNSPLH
V: TRBV7-9

CDR3: ASSPPGLSLYEQY
V: TRBV7-2

CDR3: ASSTYRGPDTQY
V: TRBV13

CDR3: ASSYRESMNTEAF
V: TRBV9

CDR3: SAGKPGQAPNTEAF
V: TRBV20-1

CDR3: ASSHGRSYEQY
V: TRBV7-2

CDR3: ASSPGTSGRFNEQF
V: TRBV12-3/TRBV12-4

CDR3: ASSRSQGAGNTIY
V: TRBV7-2

CDR3: ASRPSLGDTQY
V: TRBV4-2

CDR3: ASSRRTGGMETQY
V: TRBV11-2

CDR3: ASSHPSGRALPYNEQF
V: TRBV14

CDR3: ASSTQRQGASGETQY
V: TRBV3-1

CDR3: ASSRLGTNTNYGYT
V: TRBV6-5

CDR3: ASNRDYSYEQY
V: TRBV6-1

CDR3: AISPAGVGNTIY
V: TRBV10-3

CDR3: ASSPSGAGSTDTQY
V: TRBV14

CDR3: ASSLVQDSNQPQH
V: TRBV7-9

CDR3: ASSFRDRDTEAF
V: TRBV12-3/TRBV12-4

CDR3: ASSLGGRLGELF
V: TRBV7-2

CDR3: ASSIKAAYEQY
V: TRBV19

CDR3: ASSLEHGLGLDTEAF
V: TRBV7-2

CDR3: ASGDGRGLETQY
V: TRBV12-5

CDR3: ASSLAVEGFNEQF
V: TRBV6-1

CDR3: ASRLWGVSNEQF
V: TRBV19

CDR3: ASSLVLAEYNEQF
V: TRBV7-8

CDR3: ASSLQGKGTDTQY
V: TRBV5-1